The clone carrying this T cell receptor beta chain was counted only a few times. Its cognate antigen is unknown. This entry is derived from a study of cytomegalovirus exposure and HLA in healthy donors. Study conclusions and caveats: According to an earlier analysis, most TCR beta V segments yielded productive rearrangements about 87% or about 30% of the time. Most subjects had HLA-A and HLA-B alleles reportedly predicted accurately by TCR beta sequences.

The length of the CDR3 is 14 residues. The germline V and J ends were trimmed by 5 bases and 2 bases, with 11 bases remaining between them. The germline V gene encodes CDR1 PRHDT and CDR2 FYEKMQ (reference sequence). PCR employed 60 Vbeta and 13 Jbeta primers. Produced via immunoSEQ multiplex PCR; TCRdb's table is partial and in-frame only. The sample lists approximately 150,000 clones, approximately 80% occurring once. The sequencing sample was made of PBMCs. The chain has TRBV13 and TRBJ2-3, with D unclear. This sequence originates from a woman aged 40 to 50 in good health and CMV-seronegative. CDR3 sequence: CASSGPPSTDTQYF. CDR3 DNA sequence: TGTGCCAGCAGCGGCCCCCCATCCACAGATACGCAGTATTTT.